A selection of T cell receptor beta chains follows, all from one sample in a study of STAT5B mutations in CD4+ large granular lymphocyte leukemia. Profiled with immunoSEQ multiplex PCR; TCRdb holds only in-frame clones, not every one. The data contain approximately 20,000 clones, 70% of them singletons. Source material: CD4+ T cells from blood buffy coats. Source of these receptors: a human donor in good health. Each CDR3 is given without its conserved first and last residue. Fields, in order: V gene, CDR3 protein.

>TRBV2
ASSEALAGGRNEQF
>TRBV29-1
SVEVGLGTGTQY
>TRBV2
ASSDIGQGEETQY
>TRBV7-3
AGKGRNEKLF
>TRBV7-7
ASSLGGQGGETQY
>TRBV28
ASSGAPIDRAISNQPQH
>TRBV2
ASRAGLSNQPQH
>TRBV4-3
ASSQAHGQGYGYT
>TRBV18
ASSPRKGGNSYNEQF
>TRBV7-7
ASSKQVYEEQY
>TRBV5-1
ASSSQGGHEQY
>TRBV14
ASSQDWTRYNEQF
>TRBV10-3
AIMQGSSTGELF
>TRBV7-6
ASSLAGGTDTQY
>TRBV28
ASTEPDGNYGYT
>TRBV29-1
SAVGQGGNIQY
>TRBV11-3
ASSLVDSLAKNIQY
>TRBV19
ASSSGQPQH
>TRBV11-3
ASSSDTGELF